These 21 T cell receptor beta chains were all obtained from the same sample, sequenced in a study of identical twins. TCRdb fed the 5' RACE reads into MiXCR, producing one record per CDR3 protein. Among hundreds of thousands of distinct CDR3 sequences listed, around a tenth were seen once. The sequenced sample consisted of memory (CD45RO+) T cells sorted from blood. The source of these receptors is a woman younger than 35 in good health.

This clonotype was picked up many times. The chain has TRBV9 and TRBJ2-7; the D gene is possibly TRBD1 (6 bases). The CDR3 is made up of 15 amino acids. The germline CDR1 and CDR2 sequences are SGDLS and YYNGEE. Trimming took 5 bases from V and 2 from J, leaving 17 bases between them. The CDR3 region has the DNA TGTGCCAGCAGTAAAACCGGGACAACGGCCTACGAGCAGTACTTC. Translation: CASSKTGTTAYEQYF.

This clonotype was seen more than once but under ten times. The rearrangement joins TRBV14 to TRBJ2-3; 10 bases align to TRBD1. CDR3 length: 14 amino acids. Germline assignment: CDR1 SGHDN and CDR2 FVKESK. V lost 4 bases and J lost 6; bases outside the gene matches: 4. Here the CDR3 reads CASSRVGQGDTQYF. Here the CDR3 DNA reads TGTGCCAGCAGCCGAGTGGGACAGGGGGATACGCAGTATTTT. The variable domain in full, with the rest retrieved from reference TRBV14 and TRBJ2-3, is EAGVTQFPSHSVIEKGQTVTLRCDPISGHDNLYWYRRVMGKEIKFLLHFVKESKQDESGMPNNRFLAERTGGTYSTLKVQPAELEDSGVYFCASSRVGQGDTQYFGPGTRLTVL.

This chain connects TRBV5-5 to TRBJ2-7; 7 bases are shared with TRBD2. Germline CDR1 reads SGHKS; CDR2 reads YYEKEE (reference sequence). This CDR3 contains 16 residues. V dropped 0 bases and J dropped 1; count of bases not matched to a gene: 7. Written as DNA, the CDR3 is TGTGCCAGCAGCTTGGAGATACTAGCGAGTTCCTACGAGCAGTACTTC. Amino acid sequence: CASSLEILASSYEQYF. Combining the CDR3 with reference TRBV5-5 and TRBJ2-7 gives the whole variable domain DAGVTQSPTHLIKTRGQQVTLRCSPISGHKSVSWYQQVLGQGPQFIFQYYEKEERGRGNFPDRFSARQFPNYSSELNVNALLLGDSALYLCASSLEILASSYEQYFGPGTRLTVT.

In this sample, this clonotype turned up a few times. The chain employs TRBV27 and TRBJ2-6, with D unclear. The germline V and J ends were trimmed by 7 bases and 0 bases, with 13 bases remaining between them. The CDR3 runs 16 residues. Germline V lookup: CDR1 MNHEY, CDR2 SMNVEV (reference sequence). CDR3 in DNA: TGTGCCAGCACTGGGAAAATAAGCTCTGGGGCCAACGTCCTGACTTTC. Translation gives CASTGKISSGANVLTF.

This clonotype was found a few times. The chain uses TRBV6-1 and TRBJ2-1; possibly TRBD1 for D (5 bases). V lost 6 bases and J 4 bases, leaving 19 bases between the germline ends. The CDR3 consists of 16 residues. The germline V gene has CDR1 MNHNS and CDR2 SASEGT. This CDR3 reads CASSGRRGSSYNEQFF. CDR3 nucleotides: TGTGCCAGCAGCGGTCGAAGGGGCTCTTCTTACAATGAGCAGTTCTTC.

The chain carries TRBV7-2 and TRBJ2-2; D may be TRBD1 or TRBD2 (5 bases each). V lost 11 bases to trimming and J lost 7 bases, with 14 bases between them. The CDR3 runs to 12 residues. Germline-derived CDR1 and CDR2 are SGHTA and FQGNSA. CDR3 bases: TGTGCCTGGGGCCCTCGGGGCGGGGAGCTGTTTTTT. Protein sequence: CAWGPRGGELFF.

This clonotype was seen repeatedly, ten times or more. V gene TRBV29-1 combines with J gene TRBJ2-7; D possibly corresponds to TRBD2 (5 bases). The CDR3 totals 12 residues. With 3 bases removed from V and 5 bases from J, the gap between germline ends came to 11 bases. CDR1 and CDR2 from the germline V gene are SQVTM and ANQGSEA. The CDR3 sequence: CSVDSGIDEQYF. CDR3 sequence (DNA): TGCAGCGTTGACTCCGGGATCGACGAGCAGTACTTC.

This clonotype was seen more than once but under ten times. The chain has TRBV5-1 and TRBJ1-1; tentative D call: TRBD1 (6 bases). The CDR3 has 14 amino acids. CDR1 and CDR2 from the germline V gene are SGHRS and YFSETQ. Trimming pared 4 bases from V and 5 bases from J, leaving 15 bases between. In DNA form, the CDR3 reads TGCGCCAGCAGCCTAGAACAGGGTAGGACTGAAGCTTTCTTT. It is translated as CASSLEQGRTEAFF.

This chain joins TRBV4-3 and TRBJ2-3; D remains ambiguous. Germline V lookup: CDR1 LGHNA, CDR2 YSLEER. The V gene lost 3 bases and the J gene lost 6 bases, with 28 bases spanning the gap. CDR3 length: 19 residues. For the CDR3, the DNA is TGCGCCAGCAGCCATCCCGGGCAGAAAGTGGTCCTCCCGCGGGATACGCAGTATTTT. Its protein is CASSHPGQKVVLPRDTQYF.

This clonotype was found a few times. This rearrangement joins TRBV4-2 to TRBJ2-7; 9 bases agree with TRBD1. The germline gives CDR1 LGHNA, CDR2 YNFKEQ. This CDR3 region has 18 residues. With V trimmed by 4 bases and J by 0 bases, 13 bases remained unmatched. CDR3 region: CASSLRDRATKSSYEQYF. The CDR3, as DNA: TGTGCCAGCAGCCTCCGGGACAGGGCTACTAAGAGCTCCTACGAGCAGTACTTC.

J is TRBJ2-1 and V is TRBV27; 11 bases are a match to TRBD2. Germline CDR1 reads MNHEY; CDR2 reads SMNVEV (reference sequence). This CDR3 is built from 15 residues. The ends lost 4 bases at V and 7 bases at J; junction bases unmatched: 6. The CDR3 region has the DNA TGTGCCAGCAGTTCACTAGCGGGGGTTCGGAATGAGCAGTTCTTC. Protein: CASSSLAGVRNEQFF.

In this sample, this clonotype turned up a few times. The chain is built from TRBV12-3 or TRBV12-4 and TRBJ2-3; the D call may be TRBD1 or TRBD2 (5 bases each). Trimming stripped 5 bases from V and 6 bases from J, with 18 bases between. This CDR3 has 15 residues. Here the CDR3 DNA reads TGTGCCAGCAGTCGGGACCCCGAGGTTTTGGATACGCAGTATTTT. Encoded protein: CASSRDPEVLDTQYF.

There are many counts of this clonotype. The chain employs TRBV7-2 and TRBJ1-4, with D possibly TRBD1 on 5 matching bases. In germline, CDR1 is SGHTA, CDR2 FQGNSA. V was trimmed by 1 base and J by 4 bases, leaving 7 bases between them. This CDR3 region has 14 residues. CDR3 protein: CASSLGGGNEKLFF. CDR3 nucleotide sequence: TGTGCCAGCAGCTTAGGGGGCGGTAATGAAAAACTGTTTTTT.

This clonotype was picked up a small number of times. The gene calls are TRBV10-3 and TRBJ1-2; 7 nucleotides line up with TRBD1. V dropped 10 bases and J dropped 3; count of bases not matched to a gene: 2. The CDR3 is made up of 11 amino acids. CDR1 and CDR2 (germline): ENHRY, SYGVKD. The CDR3 nucleotides read TGTGCCAATACAGGGGACTATGGCTACACCTTC. This translates into CANTGDYGYTF.

J is TRBJ1-2 and V is TRBV5-1, with D perhaps matching TRBD1 (5 bases). Germline loops: CDR1 SGHRS, CDR2 YFSETQ. The V end lost 0 bases, the J end lost 2 bases, and 17 bases lay between the germline ends. CDR3 length equals 17 residues. The CDR3 spells CASSLAGRQGGNYGYTF. The CDR3 bases are TGCGCCAGCAGCTTGGCCGGGAGGCAGGGAGGCAACTATGGCTACACCTTC. The whole variable domain, remainder taken from reference TRBV5-1 and TRBJ1-2, is KAGVTQTPRYLIKTRGQQVTLSCSPISGHRSVSWYQQTPGQGLQFLFEYFSETQRNKGNFPGRFSGRQFSNSRSEMNVSTLELGDSALYLCASSLAGRQGGNYGYTFGSGTRLTVV.

This clonotype was observed at least ten times. The chain employs TRBV12-3 or TRBV12-4 and TRBJ1-5; weak D call: TRBD1 (6 bases). The V and J ends lost 3 bases and 6 bases respectively, with 21 bases between them. The CDR3 is made up of 17 amino acids. The CDR3 coding sequence is TGTGCCAGCAGTTTCCTTAGTGTCGGGGGCGCGGGTCAGCCCCAGCATTTT. This codes for CASSFLSVGGAGQPQHF.

This clonotype appeared a few times. V and J are TRBV5-1 and TRBJ2-1, with D unclear. The CDR3 runs to 13 residues. With 0 bases removed from V and 7 bases from J, the gap between germline ends came to 8 bases. CDR1 SGHRS and CDR2 YFSETQ come from the germline V gene. CDR3 residues: CASSLVLSNEQFF. The CDR3 DNA sequence: TGCGCCAGCAGCTTGGTCCTAAGTAATGAGCAGTTCTTC.

This clonotype has at least ten counts. The gene calls are TRBV6-2 or TRBV6-3 and TRBJ2-1, with a possible D match to TRBD2 (6 bases). V dropped 2 bases and J dropped 10 bases, with 15 bases sitting between them. This CDR3 contains 14 residues. Germline V gene data show CDR1 as MNHEY and CDR2 as SVGEGT. As DNA, the CDR3 is TGTGCCAGCAGTTACGGCGGCCGGGAGAACGAGCAGTTCTTC. Translation gives CASSYGGRENEQFF.

This clonotype was seen at least ten times. The CDR3 reads CASSLTGGEGELFF. The CDR3 region has the DNA TGCGCCAGCAGCCTGACAGGGGGCGAAGGGGAACTGTTTTTT. The chain is built from TRBV5-1 and TRBJ1-4, with 10 bases aligning to TRBD1. The germline V gene has CDR1 SGHRS and CDR2 YFSETQ. Losses at the gene ends were 4 bases for V and 12 bases for J; bases not matched to a gene: 9. The CDR3 has 14 amino acids.

The V and J genes are TRBV5-5 and TRBJ2-6; D is tentatively TRBD1 or TRBD2 (5 bases each). The CDR3 has 15 residues. V was clipped by 3 bases and J by 12 bases, with 19 bases between them. Germline V gene sequence: CDR1 SGHKS, CDR2 YYEKEE (reference sequence). CDR3 sequence: CASSSFGLTRGVLTF. In nucleotides, the CDR3 is TGTGCCAGCAGCTCCTTTGGTCTCACGAGGGGCGTCCTGACTTTC.

This clonotype is medium-sized (0.01 to 0.1%) by share. The chain couples TRBV11-2 to TRBJ2-5, with D uncertain. Germline V CDR1 and CDR2: SGHAT, FQNNGV. This CDR3 region has 15 residues. V dropped 1 base and J dropped 4 bases, with 13 bases sitting between them. The CDR3 sequence is CASSLGDHSGETQYF. CDR3 DNA: TGTGCCAGCAGCTTAGGCGACCACTCAGGAGAGACCCAGTACTTC.